This T cell receptor (beta chain) comes out of a study of a mutant IDH1 vaccine in newly diagnosed glioma. On the study more broadly: In some groups vaccination began 4-6 weeks post-radiotherapy; others received it with temozolomide. Sex among treated patients split roughly 60% male, approximately 40% female; mean age was about 40 years. Regarding the study as a whole: Vaccination induced immune responses in around 93% of patients. Top-clonotype changes in peripheral T cells seemed unrelated to pseudoprogression.

The V and J ends lost 8 bases and 1 base respectively, with 12 bases between them. The germline V gene encodes CDR1 MNHEY and CDR2 SMNVEV (reference sequence). The CDR3 loop spans 14 amino acids. As for time point: week 5, during vaccination. Every vaccination contained 300 ug of the mutant IDH1 20-mer peptide and was paired with topical imiquimod. Comments on this clone: Its cognate antigen is unknown.

Clones were read by immunoSEQ multiplex PCR, and TCRdb kept only the in-frame ones, dropping some. In the table there are 75,000 to 80,000 clones, roughly nine tenths of which are singletons. The source material was PBMCs, sampled from a glioma patient whose treatment included an IDH1 peptide vaccine. V usage is TRBV27 and J usage is TRBJ2-1; no firm D call. This clonotype originated in a woman aged 50 to 65 with glioma. The CDR3: CASGPRSSYNEQFF. CDR3 sequence (DNA): TGTGCCAGCGGGCCTCGAAGTTCCTACAATGAGCAGTTCTTC.